The rows below give T cell receptor beta chains drawn from one sample of a study of spatial heterogeneity in lung cancer. TCRdb re-derived calls from the 5' RACE reads in MiXCR, one entry per CDR3 protein. This sample has 23,000 or so distinct CDR3 sequences, with about 7% found just once. The sample consisted of PBMCs, taken at surgery. The source of these receptors is a male donor with early-stage non-small cell lung cancer. Each CDR3 is given with its conserved first and last residue. D genes are given only for firm matches. The size entry is marked missing in some rows and otherwise reads once, few, many or a size class.

V gene	clone size	D gene	J gene	CDR3 DNA	CDR3 protein
TRBV5-6	many	TRBD1	TRBJ1-2	TGTGCCAGCAGCTTGGGTCCAGGGGGCTATGGCTACACCTTC	CASSLGPGGYGYTF
TRBV20-1	many	TRBD1	TRBJ1-3	TGCAGTGCCCGAGACAGGGCCCCTGGAAACACCATATATTTT	CSARDRAPGNTIYF
TRBV10-1	many	.	TRBJ2-2	TGCGCCAGCAGTGTCTCGACCGACACCGGGGAGCTGTTTTTT	CASSVSTDTGELFF
TRBV5-1	medium-sized	TRBD1	TRBJ2-5	TGCGCCAGCAGTTTGGGACAGTACCAAGAGACCCAGTACTTC	CASSLGQYQETQYF
TRBV7-2	many	TRBD2	TRBJ2-7	TGTGCCAGCAGCTTTTCTAGCGGGAGAATCCCCTACGAGCAGTACTTC	CASSFSSGRIPYEQYF
TRBV20-1	.	.	TRBJ2-1	TGCAGTGCTTCTCCTTCGTCCGGGACGAAAGAGCAGTTCTTC	CSASPSSGTKEQFF
TRBV29-1	few	.	TRBJ2-3	TGCAGCGTTTCGAAAGGGCCGGATACGCAGTATTTT	CSVSKGPDTQYF
TRBV2	many	.	TRBJ1-1	TGTGCCAGCAGATGGGGTCCGAACACTGAAGCTTTCTTT	CASRWGPNTEAFF
TRBV3-1	.	.	TRBJ2-1	TGTGCCAGCAGCCTAGCCACTAACTACAATGAGCAGTTCTTC	CASSLATNYNEQFF
TRBV12-3/TRBV12-4	few	TRBD2	TRBJ2-1	TGTGCCAGCAGGTTAGCGGGAGGGCCCTACAATGAGCAGTTCTTC	CASRLAGGPYNEQFF
TRBV12-3/TRBV12-4	few	.	TRBJ2-5	TGTGCCAGCAGTTTAAGTCGGCTAAGTAAGGGCTCCAAGGAGACCCAGTACTTC	CASSLSRLSKGSKETQYF
TRBV5-6	few	.	TRBJ1-5	TGTGCCAGCAGCTTGACAGGGATGGGCAATCAGCCCCAGCATTTT	CASSLTGMGNQPQHF
TRBV7-2	many	TRBD1	TRBJ1-6	TGTGCCAGCAGCTTACTATGGACAGGGGGAAATTCACCCCTCCACTTT	CASSLLWTGGNSPLHF
TRBV28	few	.	TRBJ1-2	TGTGCCAGCACCTTGCAACTCAGGGTGCATGGCTACACCTTC	CASTLQLRVHGYTF
TRBV11-1	many	.	TRBJ2-5	TGTGCCAGCGCTCCGACTAGTGGTGGGAGTACCCAGTACTTC	CASAPTSGGSTQYF
TRBV7-2	few	.	TRBJ2-5	TGTGCCAGCAGCCCCGACAGGAGGGGGACCCAGTACTTC	CASSPDRRGTQYF
TRBV18	many	TRBD1	TRBJ1-1	TGTGCCAGCTCACCGGGACAGGGACGCGCTATTGAAGCTTTCTTT	CASSPGQGRAIEAFF
TRBV10-3	many	.	TRBJ1-1	TGTGCCATCAACCCCTCCCTGAACACTGAAGCTTTCTTT	CAINPSLNTEAFF
TRBV30	few	TRBD1	TRBJ2-4	TGTGCCTGGAGTGTACCGCGTTTTCCGGGACAGGGGGCCAAAAACATTCAGTACTTC	CAWSVPRFPGQGAKNIQYF
TRBV19	many	.	TRBJ1-5	TGTGCCAGTAGTCCACCAACGGGACATAGCAATCAGCCCCAGCATTTT	CASSPPTGHSNQPQHF
TRBV7-9	many	TRBD1	TRBJ1-4	TGTGCCAGCAGCCCCCACAAGTCGGGACAGGGCGGAGAAAAACTGTTTTTT	CASSPHKSGQGGEKLFF
TRBV12-3/TRBV12-4	.	TRBD2	TRBJ2-1	TGTGCCAGCAGCCAGACTAGCGGGGTAAAGGATGAGCAGTTCTTC	CASSQTSGVKDEQFF
TRBV12-3/TRBV12-4	.	.	TRBJ2-5	TGTGCCAGCAGTTTAAGGGATGGGGGGACCCAGTACTTC	CASSLRDGGTQYF
TRBV5-6	few	.	TRBJ2-5	TGTGCCAGCAGCTTCACGACGGGAAAGACCCAGTACTTC	CASSFTTGKTQYF
TRBV24-1	medium-sized	.	TRBJ1-5	TGTGCCACCAGTGATTTGCAACCGACGGTCGATCAGCCCCAGCATTTT	CATSDLQPTVDQPQHF
TRBV19	.	TRBD1	TRBJ1-6	TGTGCCAGTAGCAGGGGGTCGCATTCAAATTCACCCCTCCACTTT	CASSRGSHSNSPLHF
TRBV20-1	many	.	TRBJ1-6	TGCAGTGCCGTCCTGGGGGCTGAAATTTCACCCCTCCACTTT	CSAVLGAEISPLHF
TRBV3-1	many	.	TRBJ1-2	TGTGCCAGCAGCTTTCGCTCAGGGACTGAAGGCTACACCTTC	CASSFRSGTEGYTF
TRBV9	few	.	TRBJ2-5	TGTGCCAGCAGCGTAGGAACGGCGGGGGAGACCCAGTACTTC	CASSVGTAGETQYF
TRBV27	.	.	TRBJ2-3	TGTGCCAGCAGTCCCGCTAGCTCAGATACGCAGTATTTT	CASSPASSDTQYF
TRBV5-1	many	.	TRBJ1-1	TGCGCCAGCAGCTTCGGGGGGGTAATGAACACTGAAGCTTTCTTT	CASSFGGVMNTEAFF
TRBV28	many	.	TRBJ2-5	TGTGCCAGCAGTTTAGCGGGGCGACAAGAGACCCAGTACTTC	CASSLAGRQETQYF
TRBV5-1	.	.	TRBJ2-1	TGCGCCAGCAGGAATTGCACAACAGGGACCTGTGAGCAGTTCTTC	CASRNCTTGTCEQFF
TRBV20-1	.	.	TRBJ2-1	TGCAGTGCTAGAGCTGTACAGGGAGTGAATGAGCAGTTCTTC	CSARAVQGVNEQFF
TRBV20-1	many	TRBD1	TRBJ1-1	TGCAGTGCCCAGACGAGACAGGGATCTAAAGCTTTCTTT	CSAQTRQGSKAFF
TRBV11-3	few	TRBD2	TRBJ2-1	TGTGCCAGCAGCTACTCCAAGGCTAGCGGGAAAAGAGAGCAGTTCTTC	CASSYSKASGKREQFF
TRBV5-1	many	TRBD2	TRBJ2-5	TGCGCCAGCGGGCGGGGGGCGGAAGAGACCCAGTACTTC	CASGRGAEETQYF
TRBV12-3/TRBV12-4	many	.	TRBJ1-5	TGTGCCAGCAGTTTAGCGGGGAGTAGCAATCAGCCCCAGCATTTT	CASSLAGSSNQPQHF
TRBV13	.	TRBD1	TRBJ1-1	TGTGCCAGCAGCTTCACCGGGACAGGGAGCACTGAAGCTTTCTTT	CASSFTGTGSTEAFF
TRBV18	many	TRBD1	TRBJ1-5	TGTGCCAGCTCACCAGGAGGACAGGGAGACAATCAGCCCCAGCATTTT	CASSPGGQGDNQPQHF
TRBV28	many	.	TRBJ1-4	TGTGCCAGCAGCCCTTTCCCTTTCGACCGAGCAACTAATGAAAAACTGTTTTTT	CASSPFPFDRATNEKLFF
TRBV7-6	few	.	TRBJ2-5	TGTGCCAGCAGCCGACAGGCCCAAGAGACCCAGTACTTC	CASSRQAQETQYF
TRBV7-9	.	TRBD1	TRBJ2-2	TGTGCCAGCAGCTTAAGGGGACAGTTGAACACCGGGGAGCTGTTTTTT	CASSLRGQLNTGELFF
TRBV6-1	many	.	TRBJ1-3	TGTGCCAGCACAGGGGCGAAAGGAAACACCATATATTTT	CASTGAKGNTIYF
TRBV6-5	many	TRBD2	TRBJ2-3	TGTGCCAGCAGTGCCCAGGGCCCAGCGGGGGTGGATACGCAGTATTTT	CASSAQGPAGVDTQYF